This T cell receptor beta chain was profiled in a study of PD-1 blockade in mismatch repair-deficient tumors. From germline, CDR1 is MNHNY and CDR2 SVGAGI (reference sequence). Trimming took off 2 bases at V and 2 bases at J, with 13 bases between the two ends. The CDR3 extends over 15 amino acids. Data came from immunoSEQ multiplex PCR; TCRdb stores just in-frame clones and leaves some out. Of about 22,000 clones in the sample, 84% are singletons; the top ten hold over 15%. V gene TRBV6-6 combines with J gene TRBJ2-7; D remains unclear. The sample in question was peripheral blood, obtained 2 weeks after starting pembrolizumab. The receptor was derived from an adult with mismatch repair-deficient cancer. CDR3 protein: CASSYGSGLAYEQYF. The CDR3, as DNA: TGTGCCAGCAGTTACGGTAGTGGTCTTGCCTACGAGCAGTACTTC.